A single sample is the source of the 30 T cell receptor beta chains below, sequenced in a study of CD8 T cells in ankylosing spondylitis (dated by TCRdb to 2017 to 2019). Results the study describes overall, beyond this receptor: Blood from ankylosing spondylitis patients appeared to be characterized by a TCR beta motif made up of 8 or 9 highly homologous amino acid variants.

These receptors lack a known antigen. Library generation was performed with 5' RACE. Sequencing was carried out with an Illumina HiSeq 2500. Clones were called with MiXCR by TCRdb after fastp trimmed the public reads at Q25, and only in-frame beta chains were retained. Each record represents a unique CDR3 protein, reported with the most common genes and DNA among its rows. Within this sample are about 420,000 distinct CDR3 sequences, with about a fifth of them counted one time only. In total, the top ten clones hold about a sixth of the sample. The specimen sequenced was blood, either unsorted or a sorted T cell fraction (not recorded which). The receptor source for this set is a male donor with ankylosing spondylitis.

The gene calls are TRBV18 and TRBJ1-1; 10 bases are shared with TRBD1. This CDR3 region has 14 residues. From germline, CDR1 is KGHSH and CDR2 LQKENI. V dropped 3 bases and J dropped 4; count of bases not matched to a gene: 2. In DNA form, the CDR3 reads TGTGCCAGCTCACCGAGGGACAGGGGCACTGAAGCTTTCTTT. Amino acid sequence: CASSPRDRGTEAFF.

The chain has TRBV7-6 and TRBJ2-3; 10 bases fit TRBD2. Germline V gene lookup returns CDR1 SGHVS and CDR2 FNYEAQ. This CDR3 contains 17 residues. Losses at the gene ends were 3 bases for V and 2 bases for J; bases not matched to a gene: 8. Written as DNA, the CDR3 is TGTGCCAGCAGCTTCCTAGCGGGAGTTACCTCCACAGATACGCAGTATTTT. Amino acids: CASSFLAGVTSTDTQYF.

This clonotype occurred many times. The V call is TRBV12-3 or TRBV12-4, the J call TRBJ2-3, with D tentatively TRBD2 (5 bases). The V gene lost 6 bases and the J gene lost 5 bases, with 15 bases spanning the gap. The CDR3 loop spans 14 amino acids. The chain's CDR3 is CASSRGGGLDTQYF. The CDR3 DNA reads TGTGCCAGCAGCCGGGGTGGAGGCTTAGATACGCAGTATTTT.

The chain links TRBV5-1 to TRBJ1-4; TRBD1 is a possible D gene (5 bases). The V gene's germline CDR1 is SGHRS and CDR2 YFSETQ. The CDR3 contains 17 residues. The V gene lost 5 bases and the J gene lost 3 bases, with 20 bases spanning the gap. CDR3: CASSHRTQGFANEKLFF. CDR3 sequence (DNA): TGCGCCAGCAGTCACAGGACTCAGGGTTTTGCTAATGAAAAACTGTTTTTT. Full variable domain (remainder filled in from reference TRBV5-1 and TRBJ1-4): KAGVTQTPRYLIKTRGQQVTLSCSPISGHRSVSWYQQTPGQGLQFLFEYFSETQRNKGNFPGRFSGRQFSNSRSEMNVSTLELGDSALYLCASSHRTQGFANEKLFFGSGTQLSVL.

A few counts support this clonotype. V gene TRBV7-2 combines with J gene TRBJ2-3; 9 nucleotides match TRBD1. Germline loops: CDR1 SGHTA, CDR2 FQGNSA. The CDR3 extends over 15 amino acids. The trim removed 4 bases at V and 6 bases at J, leaving 8 bases unmatched. DNA for the CDR3: TGTGCCAGCAGCTCCACGGACAGGGGACGTGATACGCAGTATTTT. Translation: CASSSTDRGRDTQYF.

In its sample, this clonotype was seen a few times. J is TRBJ2-5 and V is TRBV19; D is possibly TRBD2 (5 bases). The CDR3 is 15 residues long. Germline CDR1 reads LNHDA; CDR2 reads SQIVND (reference sequence). Trimming removed 3 bases from V and 3 bases from J, with 14 bases in between. The CDR3 region is CASSMRPNGEETQYF. The CDR3 bases are TGTGCCAGTAGTATGCGGCCTAACGGGGAAGAGACCCAGTACTTC.

The chain employs TRBV27 and TRBJ2-7, with D tentatively TRBD2 (7 bases). V was shortened by 5 bases and J by 6 bases, with 14 bases between the two germline ends. This CDR3 spans 13 amino acids. Per germline, CDR1 MNHEY and CDR2 SMNVEV (reference sequence). Written as DNA, the CDR3 is TGTGCCAGCAGTCCCCGGGGGGCACGCGAGCAGTACTTC. Its translation is CASSPRGAREQYF.

This chain connects TRBV5-1 to TRBJ2-1; 12 bases line up with TRBD1. The CDR3 spans 18 residues. Per the germline V gene, CDR1 is SGHRS and CDR2 is YFSETQ. The ends lost 6 bases at V and 3 bases at J; junction bases unmatched: 13. The CDR3 nucleotides are TGCGCCAGCATCCGGGACAGGGGGCCGACTGACGGCTACAATGAGCAGTTCTTC. Translated, it gives CASIRDRGPTDGYNEQFF.

V usage is TRBV4-1 and J usage is TRBJ1-2, with D perhaps matching TRBD1 (5 bases). The CDR3 length is 17 residues. Germline V gives CDR1 MGHRA, CDR2 YSYEKL. The V end was cut by 0 bases, the J end by 3 bases, with 17 bases between. CDR3 sequence reads: CASSQDAGFVLDYGYTF. DNA for the CDR3: TGCGCCAGCAGCCAAGATGCAGGGTTCGTTCTGGACTATGGCTACACCTTC.

The chain combines TRBV19 with TRBJ1-1, with D possibly being TRBD1 (5 bases). This CDR3 contains 12 residues. V lost 4 bases to trimming and J lost 4 bases, with 7 bases between them. The V gene's germline CDR1 is LNHDA and CDR2 SQIVND (reference sequence). CDR3 DNA: TGTGCCAGTAGTAAGACAGTCACTGAAGCTTTCTTT. Translated, it gives CASSKTVTEAFF.

This clonotype has more than one count but fewer than ten. The chain joins TRBV4-3 to TRBJ2-1; 9 nucleotides match TRBD1. The length of the CDR3 is 16 residues. CDR1 is LGHNA, CDR2 YSLEER, per germline. Trimming at V came to 4 bases and at J to 6 bases, leaving 10 bases not matched to a gene. CDR3 residues: CASSLHGTGGINEQFF. In nucleotides, the CDR3 is TGCGCCAGCAGCCTTCACGGAACAGGGGGCATCAATGAGCAGTTCTTC.

This chain links TRBV7-2 with TRBJ1-2; possibly TRBD1 for D (6 bases). CDR3 size: 14 residues. With 1 base removed from V and 4 bases from J, the gap between germline ends came to 10 bases. Germline V gives CDR1 SGHTA, CDR2 FQGNSA. CDR3: CASSLVQGSYGYTF. The CDR3, as DNA: TGTGCCAGCAGCTTAGTACAGGGTTCCTATGGCTACACCTTC.

This rearrangement joins TRBV12-3 or TRBV12-4 to TRBJ1-5; D unresolved. The CDR3 loop spans 14 amino acids. The V end lost 7 bases, the J end lost 5 bases, and 15 bases lay between the germline ends. The CDR3 DNA reads TGTGCCAGCACTCTAGAGGCTACCGATCAGCCCCAGCATTTT. It yields the protein CASTLEATDQPQHF.

The chain employs TRBV7-9 and TRBJ1-6; 8 bases are shared with TRBD1. CDR3 length: 17 amino acids. From germline, CDR1 is SEHNR and CDR2 FQNEAQ (reference sequence). The J segment lost 0 bases and the V segment lost 4 bases, leaving 5 bases of the junction unmatched. The chain's CDR3 is CASSSDRGGSYNSPLHF. CDR3 nucleotides: TGTGCCAGCAGCTCCGACAGGGGTGGCTCCTATAATTCACCCCTCCACTTT.

The chain uses TRBV5-1 and TRBJ2-1; 8 nucleotides line up with TRBD2. The V gene end was trimmed by 4 bases and the J gene end by 3 bases; junction bases not matched to a gene: 12. There are 17 residues in the CDR3. Germline V lookup: CDR1 SGHRS, CDR2 YFSETQ. CDR3 sequence: CASSPLPSSGGYNEQFF. In DNA form, the CDR3 reads TGCGCCAGCAGCCCCCTCCCCTCGAGCGGGGGCTACAATGAGCAGTTCTTC.

The rearrangement uses TRBV12-3 or TRBV12-4 and TRBJ2-6, with D perhaps matching TRBD1 (6 bases). Trimming pared 5 bases from V and 0 bases from J, leaving 11 bases between. The CDR3 loop spans 16 amino acids. Written as DNA, the CDR3 is TGTGCCAGCAGTGGGGACACATCCTCTGGGGCCAACGTCCTGACTTTC. Protein product: CASSGDTSSGANVLTF.

V and J are TRBV3-1 and TRBJ1-4, with TRBD1 identical over 8 bases. After removal of 3 bases from V and 0 bases from J, the junction contained 6 bases not matched to a gene. This CDR3 spans 17 amino acids. CDR1 and CDR2 from the germline V gene are LGHDT and YNNKEL (reference sequence). The CDR3 spells CASSHRQGAPTNEKLFF. The CDR3 bases are TGTGCCAGCAGCCATAGGCAGGGGGCTCCAACTAATGAAAAACTGTTTTTT.

The J gene is TRBJ2-1, the V gene TRBV7-3; 8 bases match TRBD2. The length of the CDR3 is 15 residues. CDR1 is SGHTA and CDR2 is FQGTGA in the germline V gene. With V trimmed by 1 base and J by 6 bases, 5 bases remained unmatched. The CDR3 region is CASSLRREGSNEQFF. CDR3 sequence (DNA): TGTGCCAGCAGCTTAAGACGGGAGGGTAGCAATGAGCAGTTCTTC.

The chain uses TRBV28 and TRBJ2-1, with 7 bases aligning to TRBD2. Germline trimming cut 3 bases from V and 8 bases from J; bases unmatched to any gene: 13. The V gene's germline CDR1 is MDHEN and CDR2 SYDVKM. There are 16 residues in the CDR3. The CDR3 reads CASSFSGLGQIDEQFF. The CDR3 DNA reads TGTGCCAGCAGTTTCTCAGGACTAGGGCAGATCGATGAGCAGTTCTTC.

The chain employs TRBV5-1 and TRBJ2-7; possibly TRBD1 or TRBD2 for D (5 bases each). The CDR3 is 12 residues long. Trimming shortened V by 0 bases and J by 7 bases, and 8 bases separated the two germline ends. Germline CDR1 SGHRS, CDR2 YFSETQ. The chain's CDR3 is CASSLEWGEQYF. Written as DNA, the CDR3 is TGCGCCAGCAGCTTGGAGTGGGGGGAGCAGTACTTC. Combining the CDR3 with reference TRBV5-1 and TRBJ2-7 gives the whole variable domain KAGVTQTPRYLIKTRGQQVTLSCSPISGHRSVSWYQQTPGQGLQFLFEYFSETQRNKGNFPGRFSGRQFSNSRSEMNVSTLELGDSALYLCASSLEWGEQYFGPGTRLTVT.

This clonotype was found a few times. This chain uses TRBV7-2 with TRBJ2-4, with 7 bases lining up with TRBD2. From germline, CDR1 is SGHTA and CDR2 FQGNSA. The CDR3 spans 16 residues. The junction had 2 bases not matched to a gene; V was cut back by 0 bases and J by 0 bases. The CDR3 spells CASSLAGGLAKNIQYF. In DNA form, the CDR3 reads TGTGCCAGCAGCTTAGCGGGAGGGTTAGCCAAAAACATTCAGTACTTC.

This clonotype was recorded many times. The chain has TRBV6-1 and TRBJ2-1; TRBD2 agrees at 7 bases. The CDR3 contains 13 residues. With 6 bases clipped from V and 6 bases from J, the junction kept 5 bases outside the gene matches. CDR1 MNHNS and CDR2 SASEGT come from the germline V gene. CDR3 bases: TGTGCCAGCAGACCCGGGACTACCAATGAGCAGTTCTTC. Its protein is CASRPGTTNEQFF.

CDR3: CSARVSGVSYEQYF. CDR3 DNA sequence: TGCAGTGCTAGAGTTAGCGGGGTCTCCTACGAGCAGTACTTC. This rearrangement joins TRBV20-1 to TRBJ2-7; 8 bases line up with TRBD2. Germline assignment: CDR1 DFQATT and CDR2 SNEGSKA (reference sequence). V was pared by 1 base and J by 0 bases, with 2 bases of the junction left unmatched. The CDR3 loop spans 14 amino acids.

J is TRBJ1-4 and V is TRBV3-1, with D unresolved. CDR1 and CDR2 from the germline V gene are LGHDT and YNNKEL (reference sequence). Trimming removed 5 bases from V and 2 bases from J, with 12 bases in between. CDR3 length equals 15 residues. The CDR3 bases are TGTGCCAGCAGCAAGGCCGGGTGGACTAATGAAAAACTGTTTTTT. Its protein is CASSKAGWTNEKLFF.

This clonotype has only a few counts. The CDR3 loop reads CASSLGAGASGRDTQYF. The CDR3 DNA reads as TGTGCCAGCAGCTTAGGGGCCGGAGCTAGCGGGAGGGATACGCAGTATTTT. This chain connects TRBV11-2 to TRBJ2-3, with 11 positions matching TRBD2. This CDR3 contains 17 residues. V was pared by 1 base and J by 6 bases, with 9 bases of the junction left unmatched. Germline CDR1 reads SGHAT; CDR2 reads FQNNGV.

This chain joins TRBV7-3 and TRBJ1-1; D gene unclear. CDR3 size: 13 residues. V lost 6 bases and J 4 bases, leaving 12 bases between the germline ends. The V gene's germline CDR1 is SGHTA and CDR2 FQGTGA. The CDR3, as DNA: TGTGCCAGCAGGGTAGCGCTAAGCACTGAAGCTTTCTTT. It is translated as CASRVALSTEAFF.

This clonotype was counted only a few times. The chain combines TRBV20-1 with TRBJ2-7, with 11 bases matching TRBD2. CDR3 length equals 13 residues. With 2 bases clipped from V and 6 bases from J, the junction kept 3 bases outside the gene matches. Germline-derived CDR1 and CDR2 are DFQATT and SNEGSKA (reference sequence). The CDR3 DNA sequence: TGCAGTGCTAGACTAGCGGGAGGTCTCGAGCAGTACTTC. Amino acids: CSARLAGGLEQYF.

The chain is built from TRBV9 and TRBJ2-2; 9 bases fit TRBD1. V trimming: 3 bases; J trimming: 5 bases; junction bases outside the gene matches: 5. The V gene's germline CDR1 is SGDLS and CDR2 YYNGEE. The CDR3 sequence is 15 residues long. Here the CDR3 DNA reads TGTGCCAGCAGCGCCGGACAGGGGTTTACCGGGGAGCTGTTTTTT. It translates to CASSAGQGFTGELFF.

In this sample, this clonotype turned up a few times. The chain couples TRBV10-3 to TRBJ1-5; D not resolved. Germline CDR1 ENHRY, CDR2 SYGVKD. The V end lost 10 bases, the J end lost 5 bases, and 15 bases lay between the germline ends. This CDR3 comprises 13 residues. Written as DNA, the CDR3 is TGTGCCACATCCCGGGAGTCCGATCAGCCCCAGCATTTT. Residues: CATSRESDQPQHF.

Ten or more counts support this clonotype. V and J are TRBV12-5 and TRBJ2-1; 9 nucleotides agree with TRBD2. The CDR3 is 14 residues long. The germline gives CDR1 LGHNT, CDR2 FRNRAP. Unmatched junction bases numbered 6, after V lost 2 bases and J lost 10 bases. CDR3 bases: TGTGCTAGTGGTTTGAGGCTAGCGGGGAGCGAGCAGTTCTTC. As protein: CASGLRLAGSEQFF.